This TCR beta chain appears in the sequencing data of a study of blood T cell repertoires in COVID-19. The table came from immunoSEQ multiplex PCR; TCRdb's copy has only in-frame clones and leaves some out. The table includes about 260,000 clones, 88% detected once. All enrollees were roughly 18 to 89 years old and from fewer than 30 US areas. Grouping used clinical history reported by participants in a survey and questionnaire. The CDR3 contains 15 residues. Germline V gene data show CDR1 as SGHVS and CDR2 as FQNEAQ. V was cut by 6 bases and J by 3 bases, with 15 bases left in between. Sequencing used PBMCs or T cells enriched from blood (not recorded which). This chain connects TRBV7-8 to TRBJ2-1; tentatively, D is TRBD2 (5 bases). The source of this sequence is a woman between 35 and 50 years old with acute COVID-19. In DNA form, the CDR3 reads TGTGCCAGCAGGTTCACACTAGACCGCTACAATGAGCAGTTCTTC. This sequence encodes CASRFTLDRYNEQFF.